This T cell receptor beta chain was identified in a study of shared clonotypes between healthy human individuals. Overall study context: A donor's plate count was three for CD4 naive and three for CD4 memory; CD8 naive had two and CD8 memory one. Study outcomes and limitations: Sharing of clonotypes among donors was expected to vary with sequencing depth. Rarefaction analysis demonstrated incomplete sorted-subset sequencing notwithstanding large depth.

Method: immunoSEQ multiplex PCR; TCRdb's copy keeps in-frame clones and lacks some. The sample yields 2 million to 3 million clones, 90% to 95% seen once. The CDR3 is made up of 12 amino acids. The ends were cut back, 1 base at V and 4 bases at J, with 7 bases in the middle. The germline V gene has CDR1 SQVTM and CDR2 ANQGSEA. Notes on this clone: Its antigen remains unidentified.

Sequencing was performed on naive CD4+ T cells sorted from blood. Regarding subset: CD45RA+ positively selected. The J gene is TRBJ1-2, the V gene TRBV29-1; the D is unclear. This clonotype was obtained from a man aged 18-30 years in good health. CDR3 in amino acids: CSVEVQRYGYTF. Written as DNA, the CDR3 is TGCAGCGTTGAAGTACAGCGCTATGGCTACACCTTC.